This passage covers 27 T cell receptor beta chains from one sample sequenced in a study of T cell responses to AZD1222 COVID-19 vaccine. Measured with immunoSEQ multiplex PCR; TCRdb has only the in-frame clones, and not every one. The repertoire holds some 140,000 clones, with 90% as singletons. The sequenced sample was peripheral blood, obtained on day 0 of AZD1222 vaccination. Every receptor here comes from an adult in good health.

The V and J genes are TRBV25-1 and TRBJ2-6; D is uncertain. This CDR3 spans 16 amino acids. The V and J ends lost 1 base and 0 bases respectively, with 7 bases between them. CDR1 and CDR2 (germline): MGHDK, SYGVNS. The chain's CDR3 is CASSEFEVSGANVLTF. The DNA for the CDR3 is TGTGCCAGCAGTGAATTTGAAGTCTCTGGGGCCAACGTCCTGACTTTC.

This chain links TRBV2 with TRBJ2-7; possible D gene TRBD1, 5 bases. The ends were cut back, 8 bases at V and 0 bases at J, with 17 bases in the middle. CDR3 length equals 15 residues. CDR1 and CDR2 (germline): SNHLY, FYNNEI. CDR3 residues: CASDPSGISSYEQYF. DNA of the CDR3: TGTGCCAGCGACCCTTCAGGGATTAGCTCCTACGAGCAGTACTTC.

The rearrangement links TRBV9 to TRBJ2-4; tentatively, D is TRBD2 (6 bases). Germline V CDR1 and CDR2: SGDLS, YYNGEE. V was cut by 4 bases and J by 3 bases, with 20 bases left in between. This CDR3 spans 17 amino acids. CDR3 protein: CASSSGVGATDKNIQYF. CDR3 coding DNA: TGTGCCAGCAGCTCGGGGGTGGGCGCGACGGACAAAAACATTCAGTACTTC.

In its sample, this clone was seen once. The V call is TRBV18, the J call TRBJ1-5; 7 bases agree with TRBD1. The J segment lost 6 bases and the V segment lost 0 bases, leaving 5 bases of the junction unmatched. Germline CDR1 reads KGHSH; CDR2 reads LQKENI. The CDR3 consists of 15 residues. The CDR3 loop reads CASSPPTGNLQPQHF. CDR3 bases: TGTGCCAGCTCACCACCGACAGGGAACCTTCAGCCCCAGCATTTT.

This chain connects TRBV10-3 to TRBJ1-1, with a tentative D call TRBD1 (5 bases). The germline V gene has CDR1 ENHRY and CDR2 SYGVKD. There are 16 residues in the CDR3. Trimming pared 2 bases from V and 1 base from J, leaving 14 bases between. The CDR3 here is CAISERQGKGNTEAFF. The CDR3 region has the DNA TGTGCCATCAGTGAGAGGCAGGGTAAGGGGAACACTGAAGCTTTCTTT.

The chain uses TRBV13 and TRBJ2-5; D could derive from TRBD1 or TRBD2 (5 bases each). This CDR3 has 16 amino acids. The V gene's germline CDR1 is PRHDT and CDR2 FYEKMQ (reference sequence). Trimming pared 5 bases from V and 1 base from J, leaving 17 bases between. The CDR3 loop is CASSTDGAISQETQYF. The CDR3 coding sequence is TGTGCCAGCAGCACAGACGGGGCGATTAGCCAAGAGACCCAGTACTTC.

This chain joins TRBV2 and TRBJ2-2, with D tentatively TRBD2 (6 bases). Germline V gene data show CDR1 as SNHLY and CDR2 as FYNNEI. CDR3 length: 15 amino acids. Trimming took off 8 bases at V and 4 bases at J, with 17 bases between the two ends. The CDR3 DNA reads TGTGCCAGCCTCAAGGGAGGCCCATTCACCGGGGAGCTGTTTTTT. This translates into CASLKGGPFTGELFF. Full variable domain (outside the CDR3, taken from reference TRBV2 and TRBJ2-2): EPEVTQTPSHQVTQMGQEVILRCVPISNHLYFYWYRQILGQKVEFLVSFYNNEISEKSEIFDDQFSVERPDGSNFTLKIRSTKLEDSAMYFCASLKGGPFTGELFFGEGSRLTVL.

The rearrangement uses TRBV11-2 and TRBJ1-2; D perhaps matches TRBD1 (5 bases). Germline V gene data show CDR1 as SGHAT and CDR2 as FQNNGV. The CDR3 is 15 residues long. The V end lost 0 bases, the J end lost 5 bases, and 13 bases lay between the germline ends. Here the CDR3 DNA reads TGTGCCAGCAGCTTAGACTTAGGGACGGAATATGGCTACACCTTC. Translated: CASSLDLGTEYGYTF.

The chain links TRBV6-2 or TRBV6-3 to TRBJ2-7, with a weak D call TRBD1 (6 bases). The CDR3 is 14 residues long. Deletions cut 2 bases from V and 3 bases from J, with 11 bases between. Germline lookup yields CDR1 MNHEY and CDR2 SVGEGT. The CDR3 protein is CASSYPPTGYEQYF. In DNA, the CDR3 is TGTGCCAGCAGTTACCCCCCGACAGGCTACGAGCAGTACTTC.

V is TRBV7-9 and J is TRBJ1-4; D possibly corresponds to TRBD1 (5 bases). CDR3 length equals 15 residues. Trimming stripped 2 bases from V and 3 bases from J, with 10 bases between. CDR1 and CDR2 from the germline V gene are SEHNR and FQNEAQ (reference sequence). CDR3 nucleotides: TGTGCCAGCAGCTTATCAGGGAAGGCTAATGAAAAACTGTTTTTT. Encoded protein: CASSLSGKANEKLFF. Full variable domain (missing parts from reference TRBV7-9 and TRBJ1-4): DTGVSQNPRHKITKRGQNVTFRCDPISEHNRLYWYRQTLGQGPEFLTYFQNEAQLEKSRLLSDRFSAERPKGSFSTLEIQRTEQGDSAMYLCASSLSGKANEKLFFGSGTQLSVL.

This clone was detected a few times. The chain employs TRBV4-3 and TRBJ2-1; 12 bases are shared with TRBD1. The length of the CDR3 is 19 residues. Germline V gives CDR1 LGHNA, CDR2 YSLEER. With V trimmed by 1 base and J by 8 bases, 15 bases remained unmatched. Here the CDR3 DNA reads TGCGCCAGCAGCCAAGGGTTCGTTTTGGGGACAGGGGGCAGGTATGAGCAGTTCTTC. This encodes CASSQGFVLGTGGRYEQFF.

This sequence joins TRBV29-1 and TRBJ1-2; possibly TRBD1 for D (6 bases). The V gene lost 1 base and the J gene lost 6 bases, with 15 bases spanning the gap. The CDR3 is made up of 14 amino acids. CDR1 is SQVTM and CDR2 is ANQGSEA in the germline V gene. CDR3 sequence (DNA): TGCAGCGTTGAAGGTGTTGGGACAACGAATGGCTACACCTTC. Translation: CSVEGVGTTNGYTF.

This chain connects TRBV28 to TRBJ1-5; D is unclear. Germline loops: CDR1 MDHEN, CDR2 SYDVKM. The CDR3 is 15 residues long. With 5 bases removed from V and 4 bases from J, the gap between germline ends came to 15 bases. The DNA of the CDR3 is TGTGCCAGCAGTGAGGAAAAAACGGGTAATCAGCCCCAGCATTTT. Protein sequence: CASSEEKTGNQPQHF.

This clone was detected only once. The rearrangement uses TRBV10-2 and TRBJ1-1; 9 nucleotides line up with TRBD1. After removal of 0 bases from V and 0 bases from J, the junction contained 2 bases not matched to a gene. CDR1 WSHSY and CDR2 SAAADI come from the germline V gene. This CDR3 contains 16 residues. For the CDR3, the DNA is TGCGCCAGCAGTGAGTCAACAGGGGGCTTGAACACTGAAGCTTTCTTT. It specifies CASSESTGGLNTEAFF.

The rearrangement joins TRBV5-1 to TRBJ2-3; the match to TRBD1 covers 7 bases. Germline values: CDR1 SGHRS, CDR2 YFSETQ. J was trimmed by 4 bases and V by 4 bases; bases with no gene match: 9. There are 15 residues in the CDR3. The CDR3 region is CASSPDRAPPDTQYF. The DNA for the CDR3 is TGCGCCAGCAGCCCCGACAGGGCCCCCCCAGATACGCAGTATTTT.

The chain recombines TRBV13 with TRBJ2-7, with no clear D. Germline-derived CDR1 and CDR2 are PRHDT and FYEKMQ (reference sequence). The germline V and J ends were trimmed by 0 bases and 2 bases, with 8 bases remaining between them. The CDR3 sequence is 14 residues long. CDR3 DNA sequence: TGTGCCAGCAGCTTAGGTTCCGGACCCTACGAGCAGTACTTC. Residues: CASSLGSGPYEQYF. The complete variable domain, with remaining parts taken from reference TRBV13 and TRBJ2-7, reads AAGVIQSPRHLIKEKRETATLKCYPIPRHDTVYWYQQGPGQDPQFLISFYEKMQSDKGSIPDRFSAQQFSDYHSELNMSSLELGDSALYFCASSLGSGPYEQYFGPGTRLTVT.

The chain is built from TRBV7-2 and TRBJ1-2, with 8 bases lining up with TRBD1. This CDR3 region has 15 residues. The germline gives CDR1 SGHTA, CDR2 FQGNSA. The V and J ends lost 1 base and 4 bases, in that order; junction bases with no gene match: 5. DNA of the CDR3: TGTGCCAGCAGCTTAGAGACAGGGGAGGGCTATGGCTACACCTTC. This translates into CASSLETGEGYGYTF.

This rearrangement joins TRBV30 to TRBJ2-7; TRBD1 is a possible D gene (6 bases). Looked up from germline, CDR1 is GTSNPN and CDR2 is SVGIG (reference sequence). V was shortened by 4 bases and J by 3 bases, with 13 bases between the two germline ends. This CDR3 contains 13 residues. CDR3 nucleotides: TGTGCCTGGATGGCAGGGGAAGTCTACGAGCAGTACTTC. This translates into CAWMAGEVYEQYF.

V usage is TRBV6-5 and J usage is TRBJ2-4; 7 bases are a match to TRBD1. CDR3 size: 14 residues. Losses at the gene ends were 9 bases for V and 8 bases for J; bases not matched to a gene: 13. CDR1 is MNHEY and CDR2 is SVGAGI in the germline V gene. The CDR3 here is CASRRRTTGDIQYF. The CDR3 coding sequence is TGTGCCAGTAGACGAAGGACAACAGGGGACATTCAGTACTTC.

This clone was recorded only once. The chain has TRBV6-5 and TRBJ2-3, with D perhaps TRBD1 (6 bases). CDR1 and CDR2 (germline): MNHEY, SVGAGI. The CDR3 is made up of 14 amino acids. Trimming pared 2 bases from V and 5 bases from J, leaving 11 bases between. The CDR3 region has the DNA TGTGCCAGCAGTTACGGGGGCGCAGGAGATACGCAGTATTTT. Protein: CASSYGGAGDTQYF.

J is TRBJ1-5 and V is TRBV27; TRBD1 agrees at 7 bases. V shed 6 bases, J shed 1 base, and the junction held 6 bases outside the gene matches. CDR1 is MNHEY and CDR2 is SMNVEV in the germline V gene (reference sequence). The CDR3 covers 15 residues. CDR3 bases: TGTGCCAGCAGCTCCGGGACAGCCAGCAATCAGCCCCAGCATTTT. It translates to CASSSGTASNQPQHF.

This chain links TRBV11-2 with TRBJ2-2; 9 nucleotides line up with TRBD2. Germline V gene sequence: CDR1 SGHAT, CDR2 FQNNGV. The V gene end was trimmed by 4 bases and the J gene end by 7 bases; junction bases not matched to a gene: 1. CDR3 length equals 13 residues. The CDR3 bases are TGTGCCAGCAGCTCGCGGGAGGGCGGGGAGCTGTTTTTT. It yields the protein CASSSREGGELFF.

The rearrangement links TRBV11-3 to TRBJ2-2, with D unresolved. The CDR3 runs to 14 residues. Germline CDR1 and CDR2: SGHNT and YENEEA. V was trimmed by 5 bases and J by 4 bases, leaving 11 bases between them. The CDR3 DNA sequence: TGTGCCAGCAGCCTCGAAATGGGCACCGGGGAGCTGTTTTTT. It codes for CASSLEMGTGELFF.

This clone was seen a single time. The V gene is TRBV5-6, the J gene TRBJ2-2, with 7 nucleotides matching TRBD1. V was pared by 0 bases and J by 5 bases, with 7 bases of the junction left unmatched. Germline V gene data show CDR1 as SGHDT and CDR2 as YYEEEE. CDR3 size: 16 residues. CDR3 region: CASSLARTGRTGELFF. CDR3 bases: TGTGCCAGCAGCTTGGCGCGGACAGGTCGGACCGGGGAGCTGTTTTTT.

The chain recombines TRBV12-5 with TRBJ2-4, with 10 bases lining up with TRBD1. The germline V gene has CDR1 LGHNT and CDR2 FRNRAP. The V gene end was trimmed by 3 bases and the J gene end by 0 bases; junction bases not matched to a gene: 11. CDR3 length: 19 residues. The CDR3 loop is CASGLGGRDRGIAKNIQYF. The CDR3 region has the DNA TGTGCTAGTGGTTTAGGAGGGCGGGACAGGGGCATAGCCAAAAACATTCAGTACTTC.

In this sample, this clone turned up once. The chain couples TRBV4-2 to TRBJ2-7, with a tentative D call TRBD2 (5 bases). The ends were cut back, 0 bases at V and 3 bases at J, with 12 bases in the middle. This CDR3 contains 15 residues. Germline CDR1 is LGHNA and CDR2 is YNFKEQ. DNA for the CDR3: TGTGCCAGCAGCCAAGATCTCGGGGAACGCTACGAGCAGTACTTC. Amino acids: CASSQDLGERYEQYF.

The CDR3 spells CASSWGPWGSGNTIYF. The CDR3, as DNA: TGTGCCAGCAGTTGGGGTCCATGGGGCTCTGGAAACACCATATATTTT. This chain uses TRBV6-5 with TRBJ1-3, with D unclear. Looked up from germline, CDR1 is MNHEY and CDR2 is SVGAGI. The V end lost 4 bases, the J end lost 0 bases, and 13 bases lay between the germline ends. CDR3 length: 16 residues.